A single sample gave rise to the 5 T cell receptor beta chains below, sequenced in a study of regulatory T cells in long-lasting Graves disease. Time point here: newly diagnosed GD, antithyroid drugs for less than 3 months. PBMC-derived RNA was used for the TCR library. Assembly of TCR beta libraries relied on iRepertoire HTBI primers together with Arm-PCR of CDR3 regions. Each CDR3 protein gets one entry after TCRdb re-called the multiplex PCR reads with MiXCR. In the table there are some 600,000 distinct CDR3 sequences, about 16% of which are singletons. These same data were also listed under a study on T cells in Graves' hyperthyroidism and ophthalmopathy.

The starting material was peripheral blood mononuclear cells (PBMCs), obtained at new diagnosis, from a patient treated with antithyroid drugs. The receptors come from a man aged 18-30 years with Graves disease.

This clonotype was recorded many times. The gene calls are TRBV20-1 and TRBJ2-2; TRBD1 might be the D (6 bases). This CDR3 is 12 amino acids long. Trimming took off 7 bases at V and 1 base at J, with 7 bases between the two ends. Germline values: CDR1 DFQATT, CDR2 SNEGSKA (reference sequence). The CDR3 coding sequence is TGCAGTGGCAGGGGGAACACCGGGGAGCTGTTTTTT. Translation: CSGRGNTGELFF.

This clonotype was seen ten or more times. The chain joins TRBV28 to TRBJ2-2; 13 bases are a match to TRBD2. The V and J ends lost 10 bases and 2 bases, in that order; junction bases with no gene match: 10. CDR3 length: 17 residues. Germline V gene data show CDR1 as MDHEN and CDR2 as SYDVKM. This CDR3 is CATRGRGLAGNTGELFF. DNA for the CDR3: TGTGCCACACGAGGCAGGGGACTAGCGGGAAACACCGGGGAGCTGTTTTTT.

This clonotype has ten or more counts. This rearrangement joins TRBV7-3 to TRBJ2-3; D may be TRBD1 (6 bases). The germline V and J ends were trimmed by 5 bases and 5 bases, with 11 bases remaining between them. There are 13 residues in the CDR3. In germline, CDR1 is SGHTA, CDR2 FQGTGA. The CDR3 DNA reads TGTGCCAGCAGCAAACAGGGAGTAGATACGCAGTATTTT. Translation: CASSKQGVDTQYF.

In its sample, this clonotype was seen many times. The rearrangement joins TRBV3-1 to TRBJ1-1; D is ambiguous. The CDR3 sequence is 14 residues long. V lost 4 bases to trimming and J lost 5 bases, with 14 bases between them. In germline, CDR1 is LGHDT, CDR2 YNNKEL (reference sequence). The CDR3 coding sequence is TGTGCCAGCAGCCCCGGTGGCTCGGGAACTGAAGCTTTCTTT. Its translation: CASSPGGSGTEAFF.

This rearrangement joins TRBV4-1 to TRBJ2-6; 8 bases fit TRBD1. This CDR3 contains 16 residues. The trim removed 1 base at V and 4 bases at J, leaving 3 bases unmatched. Germline V gene lookup returns CDR1 MGHRA and CDR2 YSYEKL. CDR3 residues: CASSQAGGAGANVLTF. The CDR3 DNA is TGCGCCAGCAGCCAAGCAGGGGGCGCCGGGGCCAACGTCCTGACTTTC.